This TCR beta chain was obtained from a study of T cell clonality in common variable immunodeficiency. Whole-study findings and limits: Links between repertoire features and CVID complications were heterogeneity-limited.

This clone appeared many times. As yet, its antigen is unknown. Coverage ceases 3 residues before the CDR3 finishes, and the germline J gene fills in the end. TCRdb's table, derived via immunoSEQ multiplex PCR, lists solely in-frame clones and lacks some. This sample carries tens of thousands of clones, none of them present only once. J was trimmed by 3 bases and V by 5 bases; bases with no gene match: 6. This CDR3 has 15 amino acids. Looked up from germline, CDR1 is LNHDA and CDR2 is SQIVND (reference sequence). The clonotype originates from a person aged 18 to 75 in good health. The sequencing sample was made of peripheral blood mononuclear cells. V is TRBV19 and J is TRBJ1-4, with 7 nucleotides matching TRBD1. The sequenced CDR3 bases are TGTGCCAGTAGTTCACCAGGGGGAGCTAATGAAAAA. Encoded protein: CASSSPGGANEK. The full CDR3 protein reads CASSSPGGANEKLFF.